This T cell receptor (beta chain) was captured by sequencing in a study of T cell responses to AZD1222 COVID-19 vaccine. There are 16 residues in the CDR3. V shed 3 bases and J 7 bases; nucleotides not matched to a gene: 12. Germline assignment: CDR1 SGHRS and CDR2 YFSETQ. Of note for this clone: Its antigen is not identified.

Findings of the study overall: As reported, nearly half of all spike-specific TCRs target variant regions that are unmutated. No repertoire was sampled before or during the peak T cell response, only after it. After two AZD1222 doses, spike-specific TCR breadth and depth rose versus day 0. Regions 160-218 and 743-854 held dominance among vaccine-associated CD4 TCRs, which spanned spike.

TCRdb keeps only in-frame clones here, not all; method: immunoSEQ multiplex PCR. The sample has more than 95,000 clones; about 90% are singletons. The receptor's source is an adult in good health. J is TRBJ1-4 and V is TRBV5-1; 7 nucleotides match TRBD1. The sample here was peripheral blood, taken on day 0 of MenACWY control vaccination. The CDR3 DNA reads as TGCGCCAGCAGCTCGGACAGGTCTTCAGGGGGTGAAAAACTGTTTTTT. Translated: CASSSDRSSGGEKLFF.